This TCR beta chain was sequenced during a study of cytomegalovirus exposure and HLA in healthy donors. Primers: 60 Vbeta forward and 13 Jbeta reverse. This table comes from immunoSEQ multiplex PCR, and its TCRdb copy is limited to in-frame clones, with some not included. The table shows some 110,000 clones, with 70% to 80% occurring only once. CDR1 is ENHRY and CDR2 is SYGVKD in the germline V gene. V gave up 2 bases and J gave up 0 bases, with 8 bases separating them. The CDR3 is 15 amino acids. The sequence derives from a woman aged 18-29 years in good health and CMV-seronegative. The chain employs TRBV10-3 and TRBJ2-1, with D possibly TRBD1 on 6 matching bases. Sequencing was carried out using PBMCs. CDR3 region: CAISEGGTSYNEQFF. Written as DNA, the CDR3 is TGTGCCATCAGTGAGGGGGGCACCTCCTACAATGAGCAGTTCTTC.